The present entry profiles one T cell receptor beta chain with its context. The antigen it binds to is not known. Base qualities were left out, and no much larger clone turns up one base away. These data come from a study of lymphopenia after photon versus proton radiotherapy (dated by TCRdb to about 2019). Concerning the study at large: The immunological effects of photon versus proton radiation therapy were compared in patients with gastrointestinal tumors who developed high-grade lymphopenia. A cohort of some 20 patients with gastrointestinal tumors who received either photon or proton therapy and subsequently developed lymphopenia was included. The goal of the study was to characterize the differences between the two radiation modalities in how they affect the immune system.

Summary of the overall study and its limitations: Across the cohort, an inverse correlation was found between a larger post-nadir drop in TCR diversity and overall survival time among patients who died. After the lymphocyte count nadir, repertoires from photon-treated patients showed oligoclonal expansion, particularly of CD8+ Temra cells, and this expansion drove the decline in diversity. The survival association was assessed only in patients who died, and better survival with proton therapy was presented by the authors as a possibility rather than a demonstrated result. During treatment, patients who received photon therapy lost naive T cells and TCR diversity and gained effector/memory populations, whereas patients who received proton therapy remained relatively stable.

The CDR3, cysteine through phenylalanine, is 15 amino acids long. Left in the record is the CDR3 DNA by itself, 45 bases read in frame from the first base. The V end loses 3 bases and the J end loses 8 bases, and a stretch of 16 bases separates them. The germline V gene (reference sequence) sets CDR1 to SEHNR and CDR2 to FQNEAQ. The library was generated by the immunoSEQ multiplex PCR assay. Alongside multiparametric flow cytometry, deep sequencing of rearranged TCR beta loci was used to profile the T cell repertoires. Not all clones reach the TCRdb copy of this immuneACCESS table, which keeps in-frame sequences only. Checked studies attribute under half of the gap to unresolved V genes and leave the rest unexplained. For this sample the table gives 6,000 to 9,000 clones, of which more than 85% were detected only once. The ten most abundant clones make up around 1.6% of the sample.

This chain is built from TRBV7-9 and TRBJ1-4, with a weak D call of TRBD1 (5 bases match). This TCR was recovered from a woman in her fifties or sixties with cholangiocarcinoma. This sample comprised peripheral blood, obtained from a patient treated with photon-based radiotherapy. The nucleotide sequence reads TGTGCCAGCAGCTTTCATAGGGACTCGGGGGAAAAACTGTTTTTT. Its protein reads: CASSFHRDSGEKLFF.